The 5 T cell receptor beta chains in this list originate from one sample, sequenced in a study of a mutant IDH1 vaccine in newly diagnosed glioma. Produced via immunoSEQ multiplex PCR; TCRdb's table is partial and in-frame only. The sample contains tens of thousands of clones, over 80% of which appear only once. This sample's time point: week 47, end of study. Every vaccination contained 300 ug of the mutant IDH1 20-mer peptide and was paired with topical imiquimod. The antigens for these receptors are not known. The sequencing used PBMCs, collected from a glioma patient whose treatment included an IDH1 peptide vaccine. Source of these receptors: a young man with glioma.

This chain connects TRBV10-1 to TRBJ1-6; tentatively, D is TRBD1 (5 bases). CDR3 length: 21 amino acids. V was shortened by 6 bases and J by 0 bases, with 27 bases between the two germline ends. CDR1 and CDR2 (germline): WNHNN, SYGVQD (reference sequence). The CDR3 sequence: CASRSGRKVPGRSSYNSPLHF. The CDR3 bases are TGCGCCAGCAGGTCGGGACGTAAAGTCCCTGGTAGGAGCTCCTATAATTCACCCCTCCACTTT.

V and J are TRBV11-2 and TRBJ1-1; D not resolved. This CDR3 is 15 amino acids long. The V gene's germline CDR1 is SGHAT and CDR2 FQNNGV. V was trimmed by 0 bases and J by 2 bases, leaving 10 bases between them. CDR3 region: CASSLDGRANTEAFF. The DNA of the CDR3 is TGTGCCAGCAGCTTAGACGGACGGGCAAACACTGAAGCTTTCTTT.

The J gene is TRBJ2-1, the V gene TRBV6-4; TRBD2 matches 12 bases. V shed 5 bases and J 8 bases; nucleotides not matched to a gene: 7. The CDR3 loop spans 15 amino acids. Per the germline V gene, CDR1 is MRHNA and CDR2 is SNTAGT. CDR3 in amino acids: CASSISSGGVDEQFF. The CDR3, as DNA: TGTGCCAGCAGTATATCTAGCGGGGGGGTCGATGAGCAGTTCTTC.

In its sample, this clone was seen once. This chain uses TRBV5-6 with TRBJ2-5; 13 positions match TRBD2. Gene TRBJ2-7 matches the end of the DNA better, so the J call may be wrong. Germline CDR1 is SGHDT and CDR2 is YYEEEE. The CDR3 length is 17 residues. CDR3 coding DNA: TGTGCCAGCAGCTTGTTGTTACTAGCGGGGGGGACCTACGAGCAGTACTTC. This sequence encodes CASSLLLLAGGTYEQYF.

CDR3 DNA sequence: TGTGCCAGTAGTATCGGACCCGGGACCTACGAGCAGTACTTC. Translation gives CASSIGPGTYEQYF. The rearrangement joins TRBV19 to TRBJ2-7, with D perhaps matching TRBD2 (5 bases). The germline V gene encodes CDR1 LNHDA and CDR2 SQIVND (reference sequence). V dropped 3 bases and J dropped 2 bases, with 11 bases sitting between them. The CDR3 length is 14 residues.